This T cell receptor (beta chain) was recovered during a study of vaccination effects on CD4 cells after COVID-19. Study results and limitations: Clones that were induced by infection or by vaccine showed marked contraction late after vaccination.

Of note for this clone: Its matching antigen is unknown.

With about ten days of culture completed, CD4+ T cells were isolated. This person caught SARS-CoV-2 sometime from March to December 2020, and PCR testing confirmed the infection. Two-dose vaccination with either BNT162b2 or mRNA-1273 was given to the participants. Libraries were prepared by immunoSEQ multiplex PCR; TCRdb keeps only in-frame clonotypes and omits some of them. This sample has about 50,000 clones; around 70% occur once, and the top ten carry about 4.9%. This material consisted of CD4+ T cells from PBMCs cultured without peptide, taken after COVID-19 vaccination. The sequence came from a human donor who had a prior SARS-CoV-2 infection.

CDR3 in amino acids: CAGAGAGYGYTF. The DNA for the CDR3 is TGTGCCGGGGCAGGGGCTGGCTATGGCTACACCTTC. The gene calls are TRBV6-5 and TRBJ1-2; D is perhaps TRBD1 (6 bases). The V end was cut by 11 bases, the J end by 4 bases, with 14 bases between. From germline, CDR1 is MNHEY and CDR2 SVGAGI. The CDR3 runs to 12 residues.